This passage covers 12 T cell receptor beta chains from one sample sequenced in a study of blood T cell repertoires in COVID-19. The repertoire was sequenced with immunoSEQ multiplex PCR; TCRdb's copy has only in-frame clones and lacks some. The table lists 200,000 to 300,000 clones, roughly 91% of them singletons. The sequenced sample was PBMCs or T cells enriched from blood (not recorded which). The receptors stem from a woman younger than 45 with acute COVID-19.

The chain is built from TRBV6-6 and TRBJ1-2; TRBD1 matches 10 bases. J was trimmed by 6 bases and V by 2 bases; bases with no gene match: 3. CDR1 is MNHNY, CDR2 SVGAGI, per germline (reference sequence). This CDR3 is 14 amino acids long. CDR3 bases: TGTGCCAGCAGTTACGGACAGGGGGTCGATGGCTACACCTTC. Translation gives CASSYGQGVDGYTF.

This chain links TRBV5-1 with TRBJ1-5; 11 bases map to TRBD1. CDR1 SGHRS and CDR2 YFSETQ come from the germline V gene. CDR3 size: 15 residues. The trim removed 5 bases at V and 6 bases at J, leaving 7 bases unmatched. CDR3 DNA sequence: TGCGCCAGCAGTCCTGGACAGGGGGCCCGTCAGCCCCAGCATTTT. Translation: CASSPGQGARQPQHF.

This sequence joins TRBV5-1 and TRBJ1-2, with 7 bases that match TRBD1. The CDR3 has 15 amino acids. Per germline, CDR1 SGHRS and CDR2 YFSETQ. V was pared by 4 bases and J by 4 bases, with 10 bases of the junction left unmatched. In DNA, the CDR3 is TGCGCCAGCAGCCCAGTGACCCAGGGGGTCTATGGCTACACCTTC. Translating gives CASSPVTQGVYGYTF.

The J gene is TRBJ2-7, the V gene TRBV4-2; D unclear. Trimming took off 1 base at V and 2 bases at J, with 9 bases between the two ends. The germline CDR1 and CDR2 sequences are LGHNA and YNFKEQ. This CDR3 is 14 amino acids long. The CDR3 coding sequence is TGTGCCAGCAGCCAAGCGACACCAACCTACGAGCAGTACTTC. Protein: CASSQATPTYEQYF.

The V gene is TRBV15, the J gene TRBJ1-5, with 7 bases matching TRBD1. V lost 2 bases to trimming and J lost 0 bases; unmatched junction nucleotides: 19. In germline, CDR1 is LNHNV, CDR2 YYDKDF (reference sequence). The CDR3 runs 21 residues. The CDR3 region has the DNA TGTGCCACCAGCAGAAAACTAGGACAGGTGACAATTTCCGATAGCAATCAGCCCCAGCATTTT. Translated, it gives CATSRKLGQVTISDSNQPQHF.

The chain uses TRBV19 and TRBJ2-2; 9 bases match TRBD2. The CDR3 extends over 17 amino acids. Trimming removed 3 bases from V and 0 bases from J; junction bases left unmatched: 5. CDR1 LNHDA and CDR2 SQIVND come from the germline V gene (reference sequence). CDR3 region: CASSIPSGETNTGELFF. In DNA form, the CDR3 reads TGTGCCAGTAGTATCCCTAGCGGGGAAACGAACACCGGGGAGCTGTTTTTT.

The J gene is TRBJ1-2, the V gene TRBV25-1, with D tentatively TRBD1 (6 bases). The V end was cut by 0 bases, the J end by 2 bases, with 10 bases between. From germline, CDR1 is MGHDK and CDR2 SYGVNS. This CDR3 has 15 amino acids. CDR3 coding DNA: TGTGCCAGCAGTGAATATGAACAGGGAAACTATGGCTACACCTTC. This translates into CASSEYEQGNYGYTF.

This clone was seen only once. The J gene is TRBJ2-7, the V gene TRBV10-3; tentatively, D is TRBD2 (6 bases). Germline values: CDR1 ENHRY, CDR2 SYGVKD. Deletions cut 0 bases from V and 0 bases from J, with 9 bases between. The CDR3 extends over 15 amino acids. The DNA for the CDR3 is TGTGCCATCAGTGAGTCGCAGGGACTCTCCTACGAGCAGTACTTC. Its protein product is CAISESQGLSYEQYF.

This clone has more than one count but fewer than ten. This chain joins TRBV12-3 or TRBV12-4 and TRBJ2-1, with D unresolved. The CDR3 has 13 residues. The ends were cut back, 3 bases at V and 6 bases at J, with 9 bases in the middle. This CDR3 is CASSFNPPNEQFF. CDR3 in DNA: TGTGCCAGCAGTTTTAATCCCCCCAATGAGCAGTTCTTC.

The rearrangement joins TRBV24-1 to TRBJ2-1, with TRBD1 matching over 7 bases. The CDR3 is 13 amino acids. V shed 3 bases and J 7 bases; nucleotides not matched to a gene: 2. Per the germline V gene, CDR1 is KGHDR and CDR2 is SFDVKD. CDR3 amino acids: CATSDTDRNEQFF. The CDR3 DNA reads TGTGCCACCAGTGATACGGACAGGAATGAGCAGTTCTTC.

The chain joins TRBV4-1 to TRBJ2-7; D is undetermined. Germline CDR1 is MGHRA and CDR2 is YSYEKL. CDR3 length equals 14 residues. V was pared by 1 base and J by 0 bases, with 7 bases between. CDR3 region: CASSQGVLSYEQYF. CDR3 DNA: TGCGCCAGCAGCCAAGGAGTACTCTCCTACGAGCAGTACTTC.

The CDR3 DNA reads as TGCGCCAGCAGCACCCCAGGGGGGCAAGAGACCCAGTACTTC. As protein: CASSTPGGQETQYF. The rearrangement joins TRBV5-1 to TRBJ2-5; weak D call: TRBD1 (7 bases). Germline lookup yields CDR1 SGHRS and CDR2 YFSETQ. Trimming shortened V by 4 bases and J by 2 bases, and 12 bases separated the two germline ends. CDR3 size: 14 residues.